A selection of T cell receptor beta chains follows, all from one sample in a study of T cells in Graves' hyperthyroidism and ophthalmopathy. TCRdb passed the multiplex PCR reads through MiXCR, listing each CDR3 protein once. Of about 510,000 distinct CDR3 sequences detected, 46% appear once; the ten largest clones hold 35% to 50%. Material for sequencing was peripheral blood or thyroid tissue (not recorded which). These TCRs come from an adult woman with Graves' disease, either hyperthyroidism or ophthalmopathy (not recorded which). CDR3s include the opening cysteine and the closing phenylalanine or tryptophan. D genes are given only for firm matches. Part of the rows lack a size; the others show once, few, many or a class for expanded clones.

size: many; J: TRBJ1-1; V: TRBV19; D: .; CDR3: CASSQGLNTEAFF; DNA: TGTGCCAGTAGCCAGGGGTTGAACACTGAAGCTTTCTTT
size: many; J: TRBJ1-3; V: TRBV20-1; D: .; CDR3: CSARGGNSGNTIYF; DNA: TGCAGTGCTAGGGGCGGCAACTCTGGAAACACCATATATTTT
size: .; J: TRBJ1-1; V: TRBV20-1; D: .; CDR3: CSARKRGYTEAFF; DNA: TGCAGTGCTAGGAAAAGGGGGTACACTGAAGCTTTCTTT
size: many; J: TRBJ1-1; V: TRBV12-3/TRBV12-4; D: .; CDR3: CASSLWGSDTEAFF; DNA: TGTGCCAGCAGTCTCTGGGGGTCGGACACTGAAGCTTTCTTT
size: .; J: TRBJ1-6; V: TRBV20-1; D: .; CDR3: CSARDRVNTNSPLHF; DNA: TGCAGTGCTAGAGATCGGGTTAACACCAATTCACCCCTCCACTTT
size: .; J: TRBJ2-6; V: TRBV7-2; D: TRBD2; CDR3: CASSSSGSLGANVLTF; DNA: TGTGCCAGCAGCTCTAGCGGGAGTCTTGGGGCCAACGTCCTGACTTTC
size: many; J: TRBJ1-5; V: TRBV7-2; D: .; CDR3: CASSLVHDANQPQHF; DNA: TGTGCCAGCAGCTTGGTTCACGATGCCAATCAGCCCCAGCATTTT
size: many; J: TRBJ1-1; V: TRBV12-3/TRBV12-4; D: .; CDR3: CASSLGQDGEAFF; DNA: TGTGCCAGCAGCCTCGGACAAGACGGTGAAGCTTTCTTT
size: .; J: TRBJ1-6; V: TRBV7-2; D: .; CDR3: CASSLAQVNSPLHF; DNA: TGTGCCAGCAGCTTAGCGCAGGTTAATTCACCCCTCCACTTT
size: .; J: TRBJ2-7; V: TRBV7-9; D: .; CDR3: CASRDALGYEQYF; DNA: TGTGCCAGCAGGGACGCGTTGGGATACGAGCAGTACTTC
size: many; J: TRBJ1-5; V: TRBV6-5; D: .; CDR3: CASGGPGHSPQHF; DNA: TGTGCCAGCGGGGGGCCGGGACATTCGCCCCAGCATTTT
size: few; J: TRBJ2-7; V: TRBV9; D: TRBD1; CDR3: CASSSSDRAYSYEQYF; DNA: TGTGCCAGCAGCTCTTCCGACAGGGCCTACTCCTACGAGCAGTACTTC
size: .; J: TRBJ2-5; V: TRBV5-1; D: .; CDR3: CASSWGDSVQETQYF; DNA: TGCGCCAGCAGCTGGGGGGACAGTGTACAAGAGACCCAGTACTTC
size: .; J: TRBJ1-1; V: TRBV9; D: .; CDR3: CASSVAVLNTEAFF; DNA: TGTGCCAGCAGCGTAGCCGTCCTGAACACTGAAGCTTTCTTT
size: .; J: TRBJ1-1; V: TRBV7-3; D: .; CDR3: CASSLRIGHTEAFF; DNA: TGTGCCAGCAGCTTACGGATCGGACACACTGAAGCTTTCTTT
size: few; J: TRBJ2-7; V: TRBV4-1; D: .; CDR3: CASSQEPGRYEQYF; DNA: TGCGCCAGCAGCCAAGAGCCGGGCAGATACGAGCAGTACTTC
size: .; J: TRBJ2-7; V: TRBV12-3/TRBV12-4; D: TRBD2; CDR3: CASSQLAGGTYEQYF; DNA: TGTGCCAGCAGTCAACTAGCGGGTGGTACCTACGAGCAGTACTTC
size: few; J: TRBJ1-5; V: TRBV28; D: .; CDR3: CASTYRGNQPQHF; DNA: TGTGCCAGCACCTACAGGGGCAATCAGCCCCAGCATTTT
size: .; J: TRBJ1-2; V: TRBV2; D: .; CDR3: CASSRRGYTF; DNA: TGTGCCAGCAGTCGACGGGGCTACACCTTC
size: .; J: TRBJ2-5; V: TRBV28; D: .; CDR3: CASSLVAEEETQYF; DNA: TGTGCCAGCAGCTTGGTAGCGGAAGAAGAGACCCAGTACTTC
size: .; J: TRBJ1-4; V: TRBV7-9; D: TRBD1; CDR3: CASSFGDSHNEKLFF; DNA: TGTGCCAGCAGCTTTGGGGACAGCCATAATGAAAAACTGTTTTTT
size: .; J: TRBJ1-1; V: TRBV15; D: .; CDR3: CATSSPQMNTEAFF; DNA: TGTGCCACCAGCAGCCCTCAGATGAACACTGAAGCTTTCTTT
size: .; J: TRBJ1-2; V: TRBV7-9; D: TRBD1; CDR3: CASSFSTGVYGYTF; DNA: TGTGCCAGCAGCTTCTCGACAGGGGTGTATGGCTACACCTTC
size: many; J: TRBJ2-7; V: TRBV6-5; D: .; CDR3: CASRGGNEQYF; DNA: TGTGCCAGCAGAGGGGGTAACGAGCAGTACTTC
size: few; J: TRBJ1-4; V: TRBV11-2; D: .; CDR3: CASSSWGVDREKLFF; DNA: TGTGCCAGCAGCTCTTGGGGAGTAGATCGGGAAAAACTGTTTTTT
size: .; J: TRBJ1-2; V: TRBV24-1; D: TRBD1; CDR3: CATSERQGYGYTF; DNA: TGTGCCACCAGTGAAAGACAGGGGTATGGCTACACCTTC
size: many; J: TRBJ1-1; V: TRBV2; D: .; CDR3: CASREGGNTEAFF; DNA: TGTGCCAGCAGGGAGGGGGGAAACACTGAAGCTTTCTTT
size: many; J: TRBJ1-5; V: TRBV12-3/TRBV12-4; D: .; CDR3: CASSLDSSNQPQHF; DNA: TGTGCCAGCAGCTTAGACAGCAGCAATCAGCCCCAGCATTTT
size: .; J: TRBJ2-7; V: TRBV20-1; D: .; CDR3: CSAGPPLSSYEQYF; DNA: TGCAGTGCTGGCCCTCCACTGAGCTCCTACGAGCAGTACTTC
size: many; J: TRBJ1-2; V: TRBV10-3; D: TRBD1; CDR3: CAISSGTGGSYTF; DNA: TGTGCCATCAGTTCCGGGACAGGGGGGAGCTACACCTTC
size: .; J: TRBJ1-1; V: TRBV14; D: TRBD1; CDR3: CASRHTGGANTEAFF; DNA: TGTGCCAGCAGACATACAGGGGGCGCGAACACTGAAGCTTTCTTT
size: .; J: TRBJ2-7; V: TRBV20-1; D: TRBD2; CDR3: CSAGDFLAGSGEQYF; DNA: TGCAGTGCCGGGGACTTCCTAGCGGGGTCGGGCGAGCAGTACTTC
size: .; J: TRBJ1-2; V: TRBV7-8; D: .; CDR3: CASSQGGGAIYGYTF; DNA: TGTGCCAGCAGCCAAGGCGGGGGGGCCATCTATGGCTACACCTTC
size: once; J: TRBJ2-7; V: TRBV7-9; D: .; CDR3: CASRRDGGFYEQYF; DNA: TGCGCCAGCCGGCGGGACGGGGGCTTCTACGAGCAGTACTTC
size: few; J: TRBJ1-5; V: TRBV7-9; D: .; CDR3: CASSLSQQQPQHF; DNA: TGTGCCAGCAGCTTATCCCAGCAACAGCCCCAGCATTTT
size: many; J: TRBJ1-3; V: TRBV29-1; D: .; CDR3: CSVEINSGNTIYF; DNA: TGCAGCGTAGAGATTAACTCTGGAAACACCATATATTTT
size: .; J: TRBJ1-2; V: TRBV4-2; D: .; CDR3: CASSSAGTLLYGYTF; DNA: TGTGCCAGCAGTTCCGCCGGGACCCTCCTCTATGGCTACACCTTC
size: .; J: TRBJ1-5; V: TRBV12-3/TRBV12-4; D: .; CDR3: CASSLARQQEHF; DNA: TGTGCCAGCAGTTTAGCTCGACAGCAGGAGCATTTT
size: many; J: TRBJ1-3; V: TRBV20-1; D: .; CDR3: CSATHPRSSGNTIYF; DNA: TGCAGTGCCACCCACCCACGAAGCTCTGGAAACACCATATATTTT
size: .; J: TRBJ1-2; V: TRBV19; D: TRBD1; CDR3: CASSKTATNQGAPIYGYTF; DNA: TGTGCCAGTAGTAAGACGGCAACTAATCAGGGGGCACCTATCTATGGCTACACCTTC
size: .; J: TRBJ2-2; V: TRBV29-1; D: .; CDR3: CSVVGLIGELFF; DNA: TGCAGCGTTGTTGGGTTAATCGGGGAGCTGTTTTTT
size: .; J: TRBJ1-1; V: TRBV2; D: .; CDR3: CASTDRLNTEAFF; DNA: TGTGCCAGCACGGACAGACTGAACACTGAAGCTTTCTTT
size: many; J: TRBJ1-1; V: TRBV29-1; D: TRBD1; CDR3: CSVDWGQTRGVAFF; DNA: TGCAGCGTTGACTGGGGACAGACCCGAGGTGTTGCTTTCTTT
size: many; J: TRBJ1-2; V: TRBV7-3; D: TRBD1; CDR3: CASSLLGGGQGPANYGYTF; DNA: TGTGCCAGCAGCCTCCTGGGGGGGGGACAGGGCCCCGCTAACTATGGCTACACCTTC
size: .; J: TRBJ1-5; V: TRBV7-2; D: .; CDR3: CASSLEAATSNQPQHF; DNA: TGTGCCAGCAGCTTAGAGGCGGCCACGAGCAATCAGCCCCAGCATTTT
size: many; J: TRBJ1-2; V: TRBV20-1; D: TRBD1; CDR3: CSARPGGGGYTF; DNA: TGCAGTGCTAGGCCAGGGGGGGGGGGCTACACCTTC
size: many; J: TRBJ2-7; V: TRBV7-8; D: .; CDR3: CASSLTDGAYEQYF; DNA: TGTGCCAGCAGCCTCACGGACGGAGCCTACGAGCAGTACTTC
size: few; J: TRBJ1-3; V: TRBV7-8; D: .; CDR3: CASSLGGGGNTIYF; DNA: TGTGCCAGCAGCTTAGGGGGCGGGGGAAACACCATATATTTT
size: .; J: TRBJ1-2; V: TRBV10-2; D: .; CDR3: CASAGTGRIDGYTF; DNA: TGCGCCAGCGCCGGGACGGGGAGGATCGATGGCTACACCTTC
size: .; J: TRBJ1-5; V: TRBV20-1; D: .; CDR3: CSARDGGQSNQPQHF; DNA: TGCAGTGCTAGAGATGGCGGACAGAGCAATCAGCCCCAGCATTTT
size: .; J: TRBJ2-7; V: TRBV29-1; D: .; CDR3: CSLRSGTQEQYF; DNA: TGCAGCCTGAGGAGCGGTACCCAAGAGCAGTACTTC
size: .; J: TRBJ2-7; V: TRBV5-1; D: .; CDR3: CASSRQSGLQGLTYEQYF; DNA: TGCGCCAGCAGCCGTCAAAGCGGGTTACAGGGGCTCACCTACGAGCAGTACTTC
size: .; J: TRBJ1-2; V: TRBV2; D: .; CDR3: CASSGTSGGYGYTF; DNA: TGTGCCAGCAGCGGGACCTCCGGTGGCTATGGCTACACCTTC
size: .; J: TRBJ2-5; V: TRBV7-3; D: .; CDR3: CASSLSSRGHF; DNA: TGTGCCAGCAGCTTAAGCTCGAGGGGCCACTTC
size: .; J: TRBJ2-7; V: TRBV4-3; D: TRBD1; CDR3: CASSQYRDRNYEQYF; DNA: TGCGCCAGCAGCCAATACCGGGACAGGAACTACGAGCAGTACTTC
size: .; J: TRBJ2-7; V: TRBV10-3; D: TRBD2; CDR3: CASCVGAGGYEQYF; DNA: TGTGCCAGCTGTGTGGGAGCGGGAGGTTACGAGCAGTACTTC
size: many; J: TRBJ1-5; V: TRBV10-3; D: .; CDR3: CAIRGDRNQPQHF; DNA: TGTGCCATCAGGGGAGACCGCAATCAGCCCCAGCATTTT
size: .; J: TRBJ1-1; V: TRBV7-2; D: .; CDR3: CASSDRGYTEAFF; DNA: TGTGCCAGCAGCGATAGAGGTTACACTGAAGCTTTCTTT
size: few; J: TRBJ1-2; V: TRBV12-3/TRBV12-4; D: TRBD1; CDR3: CASSSGTGSGYTF; DNA: TGTGCCAGCAGTTCCGGGACAGGGAGCGGCTACACCTTC
size: .; J: TRBJ2-7; V: TRBV7-8; D: .; CDR3: CASSLVGRVKDEQYF; DNA: TGTGCCAGCAGCTTAGTGGGCAGGGTCAAGGACGAGCAGTACTTC